This TCR beta chain was captured in a study of immune characterization of retroperitoneal liposarcoma. This clonotype was seen a few times. The CDR3 consists of 15 residues. Trimming stripped 5 bases from V and 0 bases from J, with 8 bases between. TCRdb re-derived calls from the PCR reads in MiXCR, one entry per CDR3 protein. The sample carries roughly 8,200 distinct CDR3 sequences, approximately 40% recorded once. The chain has TRBV12-3 or TRBV12-4 and TRBJ2-6; D gene ambiguous. Specimen: tumor tissue. The sequence derives from a male donor with retroperitoneal liposarcoma. The CDR3 region has the DNA TGTGCCAGCAGTATCGGTTTCTCTGGGGCCAACGTCCTGACTTTC. This sequence encodes CASSIGFSGANVLTF.